The text below deals with one TCR beta chain. Germline V gene data show CDR1 as SNHLY and CDR2 as FYNNEI. The CDR3 spans 12 residues. Trimming removed 4 bases from V and 5 bases from J, with 8 bases in between. TCRdb's table, derived via immunoSEQ multiplex PCR, lists solely in-frame clones and lacks some. The repertoire includes a few hundred thousand clones, 75% to 90% of them detected once, and 2.5% to 4% sits in the top ten. Across over 20 US areas, participants ranged in age from 18 to 89 years. The sample belongs to a study of blood T cell repertoires in COVID-19. Study context: The study drew acute and convalescent COVID-19 samples from the United States, Italy and Spain.

The chain combines TRBV2 with TRBJ2-5, with D perhaps matching TRBD2 (6 bases). The receptor comes from a woman between 35 and 50 years old who had been exposed to COVID-19. Sample: PBMCs or T cells enriched from blood (not recorded which). The CDR3 DNA follows: TGTGCCAGCAGTGGCGCGGGGGAGACCCAGTACTTC. It is translated as CASSGAGETQYF. Supplemented by reference TRBV2 and TRBJ2-5, the full variable domain reads EPEVTQTPSHQVTQMGQEVILRCVPISNHLYFYWYRQILGQKVEFLVSFYNNEISEKSEIFDDQFSVERPDGSNFTLKIRSTKLEDSAMYFCASSGAGETQYFGPGTRLLVL.